A single sample is the source of the 14 T cell receptor beta chains below, sequenced in a study of human T cells and chemical hapten exposure. Time point described: pre-sensitization, week 0. Treatment in this sample: therapeutic diphenylcyclopropenone sensitization with weekly scalp DPC. Using its own MiXCR run on the RACE reads, TCRdb lists one record per CDR3 protein. The data contain more than 300,000 distinct CDR3 sequences, 5.1% of them singletons. The specimen comprised whole blood, sampled in connection with sensitization to the hapten diphenylcyclopropenone (DPC). The receptors here all came from a woman aged 45-65 years with alopecia areata. Some clones in this sample may be carry-over from other donors' samples.

In this sample, this clonotype turned up a few times. The chain combines TRBV4-1 with TRBJ1-1; no reliable D call. CDR1 is MGHRA and CDR2 is YSYEKL in the germline V gene. The germline V and J ends were trimmed by 0 bases and 0 bases, with 8 bases remaining between them. The CDR3 length is 15 residues. CDR3: CASSQDFSLNTEAFF. In DNA, the CDR3 is TGCGCCAGCAGCCAAGACTTTAGTTTGAACACTGAAGCTTTCTTT.

This clonotype was recorded at least ten times. CDR3 protein: CSASGYHNEQFF. CDR3 coding DNA: TGCAGTGCTAGCGGTTATCACAATGAGCAGTTCTTC. The V call is TRBV20-1, the J call TRBJ2-1; D ambiguous. This CDR3 is 12 amino acids long. From germline, CDR1 is DFQATT and CDR2 SNEGSKA (reference sequence). Between the trimmed V and J ends, which lost 3 bases and 5 bases, there was a span of 8 bases.

This clonotype appeared many times. The chain links TRBV28 to TRBJ1-1, with D perhaps matching TRBD1 (5 bases). Trimming pared 7 bases from V and 4 bases from J, leaving 13 bases between. In germline, CDR1 is MDHEN, CDR2 SYDVKM. This CDR3 region has 13 residues. The CDR3 protein is CASNQGGGTEAFF. The CDR3 DNA reads as TGTGCCAGCAATCAAGGCGGGGGCACTGAAGCTTTCTTT. The variable domain in full, with the rest retrieved from reference TRBV28 and TRBJ1-1, is DVKVTQSSRYLVKRTGEKVFLECVQDMDHENMFWYRQDPGLGLRLIYFSYDVKMKEKGDIPEGYSVSREKKERFSLILESASTNQTSMYLCASNQGGGTEAFFGQGTRLTVV.

The CDR3 protein is CASSQDKGAGETQYF. The CDR3 DNA reads as TGTGCCAGCAGCCAAGATAAGGGGGCTGGGGAGACCCAGTACTTC. The rearrangement links TRBV4-2 to TRBJ2-5; 7 bases fit TRBD1. This CDR3 comprises 15 residues. The V segment lost 0 bases and the J segment 5 bases; nucleotides outside the gene matches: 6. Germline CDR1 and CDR2: LGHNA and YNFKEQ.

The V and J genes are TRBV27 and TRBJ1-5; D uncertain. This CDR3 has 13 amino acids. V lost 6 bases to trimming and J lost 4 bases, with 10 bases between them. Germline V CDR1 and CDR2: MNHEY, SMNVEV (reference sequence). CDR3 amino acids: CASSPVINQPQHF. CDR3 DNA: TGTGCCAGCAGCCCTGTTATAAATCAGCCCCAGCATTTT.

This clonotype was picked up a small number of times. This chain joins TRBV6-6 and TRBJ2-2; weak D call: TRBD2 (5 bases). The CDR3 contains 14 residues. V gave up 3 bases and J gave up 4 bases, with 9 bases separating them. Germline assignment: CDR1 MNHNY and CDR2 SVGAGI (reference sequence). The CDR3, as DNA: TGTGCCAGCAGTTATTTGAGGGCCACCGGGGAGCTGTTTTTT. It is translated as CASSYLRATGELFF.

This clonotype was picked up many times. This sequence joins TRBV29-1 and TRBJ2-1; D gene ambiguous. In germline, CDR1 is SQVTM, CDR2 ANQGSEA. The CDR3 has 13 amino acids. Trimming took 4 bases from V and 4 from J, leaving 11 bases between them. The DNA for the CDR3 is TGCAGCGTTGCGACATCCATGTACAATGAGCAGTTCTTC. Translation gives CSVATSMYNEQFF.

In its sample, this clonotype was seen many times. The chain combines TRBV7-9 with TRBJ2-1, with TRBD2 matching over 10 bases. Germline trimming cut 5 bases from V and 0 bases from J; bases unmatched to any gene: 7. Germline V gives CDR1 SEHNR, CDR2 FQNEAQ (reference sequence). There are 17 residues in the CDR3. The CDR3: CASSPGLAFSSYNEQFF. CDR3 sequence (DNA): TGTGCCAGCAGCCCGGGACTAGCGTTCAGCTCCTACAATGAGCAGTTCTTC.

This clonotype was counted at least ten times. The chain carries TRBV5-6 and TRBJ2-3; possibly TRBD2 for D (5 bases). Germline lookup yields CDR1 SGHDT and CDR2 YYEEEE. Trimming shortened V by 0 bases and J by 6 bases, and 11 bases separated the two germline ends. The CDR3 sequence is 14 residues long. CDR3 nucleotides: TGTGCCAGCAGCTTGGGTGTTAGCGCGGATACGCAGTATTTT. Its translation: CASSLGVSADTQYF. Filled out from reference TRBV5-6 and TRBJ2-3, the complete variable domain reads DAGVTQSPTHLIKTRGQQVTLRCSPKSGHDTVSWYQQALGQGPQFIFQYYEEEERQRGNFPDRFSGHQFPNYSSELNVNALLLGDSALYLCASSLGVSADTQYFGPGTRLTVL.

This clonotype was seen ten or more times. V is TRBV28 and J is TRBJ2-4; TRBD1 might be the D (6 bases). V lost 2 bases, J lost 5 bases, and 10 bases lay in between. The CDR3 contains 14 residues. The germline V gene has CDR1 MDHEN and CDR2 SYDVKM. CDR3 coding DNA: TGTGCCAGCAGTTTAATCGCAGGGGAAAACATTCAGTACTTC. This translates into CASSLIAGENIQYF.

A few counts support this clonotype. The rearrangement links TRBV30 to TRBJ2-3; 10 bases fit TRBD1. Germline V gene sequence: CDR1 GTSNPN, CDR2 SVGIG (reference sequence). The CDR3 has 14 amino acids. The junction had 6 bases not matched to a gene; V was cut back by 5 bases and J by 4 bases. The DNA of the CDR3 is TGTGCCTGGGGGACAGGGGCAGGGTCAGATACGCAGTATTTT. Protein product: CAWGTGAGSDTQYF. The full variable domain, in which reference TRBV30 and TRBJ2-3 provide the parts outside the CDR3, is SQTIHQWPATLVQPVGSPLSLECTVEGTSNPNLYWYRQAAGRGLQLLFYSVGIGQISSEVPQNLSASRPQDRQFILSSKKLLLSDSGFYLCAWGTGAGSDTQYFGPGTRLTVL.

Ten or more counts support this clonotype. The CDR3, as DNA: TGTGCCAGCAGCTTAACCCAAGCAACTAATGAAAAACTGTTTTTT. Amino acids: CASSLTQATNEKLFF. This chain joins TRBV11-2 and TRBJ1-4; D is unresolved. Looked up from germline, CDR1 is SGHAT and CDR2 is FQNNGV. Trimming pared 2 bases from V and 0 bases from J, leaving 7 bases between. The length of the CDR3 is 15 residues. Based on the CDR3 plus reference TRBV11-2 and TRBJ1-4, the full variable domain is EAGVAQSPRYKIIEKRQSVAFWCNPISGHATLYWYQQILGQGPKLLIQFQNNGVVDDSQLPKDRFSAERLKGVDSTLKIQPAKLEDSAVYLCASSLTQATNEKLFFGSGTQLSVL.

At least ten counts were recorded for this clonotype. The chain carries TRBV18 and TRBJ1-3; 8 nucleotides match TRBD1. V trimming: 6 bases; J trimming: 0 bases; junction bases outside the gene matches: 7. CDR3 size: 16 residues. Germline lookup yields CDR1 KGHSH and CDR2 LQKENI. CDR3 sequence (DNA): TGTGCCAGCTCTCCTTCTACAGGGGGCTCTGGAAACACCATATATTTT. Protein sequence: CASSPSTGGSGNTIYF.

The table lists this clonotype with a few counts. J is TRBJ1-1 and V is TRBV23-1; 8 nucleotides line up with TRBD1. TRBV23-1 is flagged as an ORF with uncertain function. V lost 4 bases to trimming and J lost 4 bases; unmatched junction nucleotides: 20. The CDR3 runs to 19 residues. In nucleotides, the CDR3 is TGCGCCAGCAGTCCCCAGGGTTGTCAGGGGGCGGAATGCGGCACTGAAGCTTTCTTT. Its translation: CASSPQGCQGAECGTEAFF.